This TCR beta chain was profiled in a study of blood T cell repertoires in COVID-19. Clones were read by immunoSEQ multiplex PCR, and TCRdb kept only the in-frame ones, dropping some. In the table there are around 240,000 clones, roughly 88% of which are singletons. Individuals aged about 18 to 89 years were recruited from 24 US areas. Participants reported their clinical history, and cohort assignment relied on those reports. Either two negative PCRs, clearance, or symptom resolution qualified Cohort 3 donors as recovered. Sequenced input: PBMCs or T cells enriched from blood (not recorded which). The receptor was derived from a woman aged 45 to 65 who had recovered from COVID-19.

For the CDR3, the DNA is TGTGCCAGCAGCTTAGCCGTAGCGGGAGGCTACAATGAGCAGTTCTTC. Translating gives CASSLAVAGGYNEQFF. The V and J genes are TRBV7-9 and TRBJ2-1, with 10 bases lining up with TRBD2. This CDR3 has 16 amino acids. V lost 0 bases, J lost 3 bases, and 2 bases stayed unmatched. The germline V gene has CDR1 SEHNR and CDR2 FQNEAQ (reference sequence).